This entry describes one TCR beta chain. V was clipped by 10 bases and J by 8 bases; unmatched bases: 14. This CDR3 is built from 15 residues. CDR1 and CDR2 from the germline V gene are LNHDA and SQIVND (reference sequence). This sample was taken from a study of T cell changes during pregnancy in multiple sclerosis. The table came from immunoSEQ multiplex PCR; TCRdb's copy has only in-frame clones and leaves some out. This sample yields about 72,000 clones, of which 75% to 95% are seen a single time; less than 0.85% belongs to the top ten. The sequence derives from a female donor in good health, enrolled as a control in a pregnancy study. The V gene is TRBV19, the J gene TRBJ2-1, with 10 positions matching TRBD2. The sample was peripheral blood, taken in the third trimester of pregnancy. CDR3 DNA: TGTGCCACTACGCTCCAAGCGGGAGGGCGTTATGAGCAGTTCTTC. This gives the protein CATTLQAGGRYEQFF.